This TCR beta chain was observed in a study of type 1 and type 2 diabetes patients. The PCR template was genomic DNA. The TCR beta CDR3 region was amplified using 30 forward and 13 reverse primers. Each CDR3 protein is one row after TCRdb ran MiXCR on the multiplex PCR reads. The sample shows 250,000 to 300,000 distinct CDR3 sequences, 45% to 60% of them seen only once. Source material: peripheral blood mononuclear cells (PBMCs). This TCR was sampled from a man younger than 30 with type 2 diabetes.

In DNA, the CDR3 is TGTGCCAGCAGCGTAGGTGGTCAGGGTACTTACGAGCAGTACTTC. As protein: CASSVGGQGTYEQYF. J is TRBJ2-7 and V is TRBV9; TRBD1 is a possible D gene (5 bases). This CDR3 contains 15 residues. V lost 0 bases, J lost 4 bases, and 14 bases lay in between. CDR1 is SGDLS and CDR2 is YYNGEE in the germline V gene.